Reported below is one TCR beta chain. CDR1 SGHAT and CDR2 FQNNGV come from the germline V gene. V was cut by 5 bases and J by 9 bases, with 8 bases left in between. CDR3 size: 11 residues. Enrolled during active infection, Seattle patients were then followed longitudinally. The sample comes from a study of blood T cell repertoires in COVID-19. Looking at the study overall: Samples of COVID-19 (acute and convalescent) were obtained from the United States, Italy and Spain. Sources were T cells, B-cell-depleted T cells, or PBMCs; the material itself was cDNA or gDNA.

Authors' data handling: How many nucleated cells were present was estimated from reference gene primer amplification. This table comes from immunoSEQ multiplex PCR, and its TCRdb copy is limited to in-frame clones, with some not included. Clone size and V and J calls were adopted from that table, with D and trimming inferred from the DNA. This repertoire shows 250,000 to 300,000 clones, about nine tenths found once; its top ten account for 11%. Specimen: peripheral blood. The V gene is TRBV11-2, the J gene TRBJ1-5; D unclear. The clonotype was recovered from a woman in her 30s with COVID-19, enrolled during active disease. The DNA for the CDR3 is TGTGCCAGCAGCCATTCGGGGCCCCAGCATTTT. Encoded protein: CASSHSGPQHF.